These 14 T cell receptor beta chains came from one sample sequenced in a study of post-analysis software for immune sequencing data. General study findings and limits: Patients had higher frequencies than controls of about five TRBV segments, including TRBV5-6, TRBV5-1 and TRBV20-1.

What these receptors recognize is not known. Unique molecular identifiers were built into the TCR beta cDNA libraries. TCRdb reprocessed the PCR reads with MiXCR, giving one entry per CDR3 protein. The sample yields about half a million distinct CDR3 sequences, roughly 34% seen once. The source material was blood. These receptors all stem from a girl under 18 with multiple sclerosis.

The J gene is TRBJ2-7, the V gene TRBV20-1; 7 nucleotides match TRBD2. The V gene end was trimmed by 1 base and the J gene end by 3 bases; junction bases not matched to a gene: 9. The length of the CDR3 is 15 residues. Looked up from germline, CDR1 is DFQATT and CDR2 is SNEGSKA (reference sequence). The CDR3 coding sequence is TGCAGTGCTAGAGGCACTAGCGAGGATTTCTACGAGCAGTACTTC. Translation: CSARGTSEDFYEQYF.

The genes are TRBV20-1 and TRBJ2-7, with 11 bases matching TRBD2. The last part of the DNA fits TRBJ2-5 better; the J call may be wrong. The CDR3 is 15 amino acids. In germline, CDR1 is DFQATT, CDR2 SNEGSKA (reference sequence). CDR3 in amino acids: CSAAHSGGVHKTQYF. The CDR3 DNA reads as TGCAGTGCCGCCCATAGCGGGGGGGTACATAAGACCCAGTACTTC.

The chain recombines TRBV3-1 with TRBJ2-7; D remains ambiguous. The tail of the sequence fits TRBJ2-5 better, so the J call may be wrong. The length of the CDR3 is 12 residues. Germline CDR1 LGHDT, CDR2 YNNKEL (reference sequence). CDR3 in amino acids: CASSQDHETQYF. The CDR3 nucleotides read TGTGCCAGCAGCCAAGATCACGAGACCCAGTACTTC.

The rearrangement links TRBV4-2 to TRBJ2-3; D is unresolved. V was shortened by 4 bases and J by 5 bases, with 13 bases between the two germline ends. Germline values: CDR1 LGHNA, CDR2 YNFKEQ. The CDR3 consists of 14 residues. The CDR3 protein is CASSLRGLGDTQYF. The CDR3 DNA follows: TGTGCCAGCAGCCTCCGTGGGCTGGGAGATACGCAGTATTTT.

This clonotype was detected only a few times. The rearrangement joins TRBV6-5 to TRBJ1-6; 8 bases line up with TRBD1. The V gene's germline CDR1 is MNHEY and CDR2 SVGAGI. This CDR3 is built from 15 residues. J lost 6 bases, V lost 4 bases, and 5 bases had no gene match. The CDR3 loop reads CASSSQGQANSPLHF. DNA of the CDR3: TGTGCCAGCAGTTCCCAGGGACAGGCTAATTCACCCCTCCACTTT.

The V gene is TRBV6-5, the J gene TRBJ2-3; D perhaps matches TRBD2 (5 bases). This CDR3 is 15 amino acids long. Germline lookup yields CDR1 MNHEY and CDR2 SVGAGI. Trimming took off 5 bases at V and 3 bases at J, with 15 bases between the two ends. CDR3 DNA: TGTGCCAGCAGTCGGAGGACCATCAGGACAGATACGCAGTATTTT. As protein: CASSRRTIRTDTQYF.

V usage is TRBV18 and J usage is TRBJ2-1; D gene ambiguous. Trimming pared 3 bases from V and 6 bases from J, leaving 18 bases between. This CDR3 contains 16 residues. Germline lookup yields CDR1 KGHSH and CDR2 LQKENI. The CDR3 is CASSPRSSIFGNEQFF. CDR3 bases: TGTGCCAGCTCACCTCGATCAAGTATATTCGGCAATGAGCAGTTCTTC.

V gene TRBV12-3 or TRBV12-4 combines with J gene TRBJ2-5; D not certain. V lost 6 bases and J 4 bases, leaving 9 bases between the germline ends. The CDR3 loop spans 12 amino acids. CDR3 nucleotide sequence: TGTGCCAGCAGGTACCAAACAGAGACCCAGTACTTC. Encoded protein: CASRYQTETQYF.

This clonotype was counted between two and nine times. CDR3 residues: CASSRNGYNEQFF. The CDR3 coding sequence is TGTGCCAGCAGCCGGAACGGGTACAATGAGCAGTTCTTC. The chain couples TRBV6-5 to TRBJ2-1; D is uncertain. The CDR3 has 13 amino acids. From germline, CDR1 is MNHEY and CDR2 SVGAGI. Trimming removed 6 bases from V and 4 bases from J, with 10 bases in between.

The table lists this clonotype with a few counts. This chain connects TRBV24-1 to TRBJ2-1; 10 nucleotides line up with TRBD1. Looked up from germline, CDR1 is KGHDR and CDR2 is SFDVKD. There are 16 residues in the CDR3. V was clipped by 1 base and J by 5 bases; unmatched bases: 4. CDR3 region: CATSDLRTGGDNEQFF. The CDR3 DNA follows: TGTGCCACCAGTGATTTAAGGACAGGGGGGGACAATGAGCAGTTCTTC.

This rearrangement joins TRBV3-1 to TRBJ1-2, with D possibly being TRBD1 (5 bases). Trimming removed 1 base from V and 7 bases from J, with 13 bases in between. CDR3 size: 14 residues. Germline-derived CDR1 and CDR2 are LGHDT and YNNKEL (reference sequence). For the CDR3, the DNA is TGTGCCAGCAGCCAAGTCAGGGAAGCGGTTGGCTACACCTTC. This encodes CASSQVREAVGYTF.

This clonotype came up a few times. This chain connects TRBV20-1 to TRBJ2-1, with D possibly matching TRBD1 (6 bases). V lost 5 bases and J lost 5, with 19 bases in between. This CDR3 spans 15 amino acids. Germline loops: CDR1 DFQATT, CDR2 SNEGSKA (reference sequence). CDR3 nucleotides: TGCAGTGCTGGATGGGGGCGACGACCTAACAATGAGCAGTTCTTC. Translating gives CSAGWGRRPNNEQFF.

The chain has TRBV7-9 and TRBJ2-5, with 9 bases identical to TRBD2. Germline V CDR1 and CDR2: SEHNR, FQNEAQ (reference sequence). V shed 7 bases, J shed 2 bases, and the junction held 5 bases outside the gene matches. This CDR3 has 14 amino acids. CDR3 protein: CASNLAGRQETQYF. In DNA, the CDR3 is TGTGCCAGCAACCTAGCGGGGCGACAAGAGACCCAGTACTTC.

This clonotype was picked up a small number of times. J is TRBJ2-1 and V is TRBV9; D is perhaps TRBD2 (6 bases). V was shortened by 2 bases and J by 5 bases, with 14 bases between the two germline ends. Germline V CDR1 and CDR2: SGDLS, YYNGEE. This CDR3 has 15 residues. CDR3 coding DNA: TGTGCCAGCAGCGTCGTAGGGGAGGCAGACAATGAGCAGTTCTTC. This encodes CASSVVGEADNEQFF.